This TCR beta chain was observed in a study of a mutant IDH1 vaccine in newly diagnosed glioma. Study-wide results and caveats: Immune responses induced by vaccination arose in 93.3% of the patients.

Time point in this sample: week 35, safety follow-up. Doses of 300 ug of mutant IDH1 20-mer peptide were given with topical imiquimod. There were eight vaccinations for patients, given in weeks 1, 3, 5, 7, 11, 15, 19 and 23. CDR1 and CDR2 (germline): SGHDT, YYEEEE. The CDR3 extends over 15 amino acids. J was trimmed by 4 bases and V by 3 bases; bases with no gene match: 5. For this clone: The antigen is unknown.

The method was immunoSEQ multiplex PCR; TCRdb's version includes in-frame clones alone and lacks a portion of them. The sample has 50,000 to 75,000 clones, around 74% seen once. The V and J genes are TRBV5-6 and TRBJ2-1, with 9 bases fitting TRBD1. The receptor comes from a man in his fifties with glioma. The source was PBMCs, collected from a glioma patient whose treatment included an IDH1 peptide vaccine. The CDR3 loop reads CASSSGTGLYNEQFF. CDR3 in DNA: TGTGCCAGCAGCTCCGGGACAGGGCTTTACAATGAGCAGTTCTTC. Together with reference TRBV5-6 and TRBJ2-1, the CDR3 gives the full variable domain: DAGVTQSPTHLIKTRGQQVTLRCSPKSGHDTVSWYQQALGQGPQFIFQYYEEEERQRGNFPDRFSGHQFPNYSSELNVNALLLGDSALYLCASSSGTGLYNEQFFGPGTRLTVL.